This T cell receptor beta chain is drawn from a study of CD8 T cells in ankylosing spondylitis. Study-wide results and limits: In ankylosing spondylitis patients, matched synovial fluid reportedly showed significant enrichment of disease-linked clones. Within peripheral blood, clones linked to disease were CD8+ and relatively rare. Prior work had noted some motif variants in reactive arthritis blood and synovial fluid.

The authors made TCR beta libraries by quantitative 5'-RACE with molecular barcodes. TCRdb reanalysed the 5' RACE reads using MiXCR and keeps one entry per CDR3 protein. Here the sample spans about 220,000 distinct CDR3 sequences, roughly 10% being singletons. Details on this clonotype: Antigen unknown.

The V end was cut by 1 base, the J end by 4 bases, with 5 bases between. There are 13 residues in the CDR3. From germline, CDR1 is SGHTA and CDR2 FQGNSA. Sequenced material: blood, either unsorted or a sorted T cell fraction (not recorded which). This chain joins TRBV7-2 and TRBJ1-3, with D unresolved. This clonotype was sampled from a male donor with ankylosing spondylitis or in good health (not recorded which). Here the CDR3 reads CASSLGGGNTIYF. CDR3 nucleotide sequence: TGTGCCAGCAGCTTAGGAGGGGGAAACACCATATATTTT. Full variable domain (missing parts from reference TRBV7-2 and TRBJ1-3): GAGVSQSPSNKVTEKGKDVELRCDPISGHTALYWYRQSLGQGLEFLIYFQGNSAPDKSGLPSDRFSAERTGGSVSTLTIQRTQQEDSAVYLCASSLGGGNTIYFGEGSWLTVV.